The 24 T cell receptor beta chains below come from one sample, sequenced in a study of early T cells in non-severe SARS-CoV-2 infection. MiXCR, applied by TCRdb to the 5' RACE reads, yields one record per CDR3 protein. Found here are around 40,000 distinct CDR3 sequences, about a tenth of them singletons; the top ten hold about a tenth. The sequenced material came from whole blood. The receptors come from an adult who was a healthcare worker with PCR-confirmed SARS-CoV-2 infection or an uninfected control (not recorded which).

This clonotype was observed a handful of times. The genes are TRBV10-3 and TRBJ1-2; D not certain. Germline values: CDR1 ENHRY, CDR2 SYGVKD. The CDR3 totals 11 residues. Trimming took 0 bases from V and 5 from J, leaving 1 base between them. CDR3 bases: TGTGCCATCAGTGAGTCATATGGCTACACCTTC. The encoded protein is CAISESYGYTF.

This clonotype was seen repeatedly, ten times or more. This rearrangement joins TRBV2 to TRBJ2-2; 11 nucleotides match TRBD1. V lost 6 bases and J lost 7; bases outside the gene matches: 7. This CDR3 has 15 residues. Germline V CDR1 and CDR2: SNHLY, FYNNEI. Written as DNA, the CDR3 is TGTGCCAGCAGCCCGGACAGGGGGCGGGACGGGGAGCTGTTTTTT. Translated, it gives CASSPDRGRDGELFF.

This sequence joins TRBV7-2 and TRBJ2-1, with D unresolved. This CDR3 is built from 13 residues. CDR1 is SGHTA, CDR2 FQGNSA, per germline. V shed 5 bases and J shed 12 bases, with 17 bases lying between them. This CDR3 is CASSANRRVGQFF. The CDR3 DNA reads as TGTGCCAGCAGCGCCAATCGCCGCGTCGGGCAGTTCTTC.

The genes are TRBV25-1 and TRBJ1-5; D is uncertain. Trimming stripped 5 bases from V and 0 bases from J, with 8 bases between. Germline CDR1 reads MGHDK; CDR2 reads SYGVNS. There are 14 residues in the CDR3. In DNA, the CDR3 is TGTGCCAGCAGTTTCTGGGGTAGCAATCAGCCCCAGCATTTT. This encodes CASSFWGSNQPQHF.

The V gene is TRBV5-1, the J gene TRBJ2-1, with unresolved D. The CDR3 contains 14 residues. Germline assignment: CDR1 SGHRS and CDR2 YFSETQ. Between the trimmed V and J ends, which lost 0 bases and 4 bases, there was a span of 8 bases. CDR3 region: CASSLVPAYNEQFF. The CDR3 DNA reads TGCGCCAGCAGCTTGGTCCCAGCATACAATGAGCAGTTCTTC.

In its sample, this clonotype was seen many times. CDR3 protein: CASSSSLERGFNQPQHF. CDR3 coding DNA: TGTGCCAGCAGCTCAAGTTTAGAGAGAGGGTTCAATCAGCCCCAGCATTTT. The V call is TRBV7-2, the J call TRBJ1-5; D unclear. V was cut by 4 bases and J by 3 bases, with 19 bases left in between. The CDR3 sequence is 17 residues long. The germline CDR1 and CDR2 sequences are SGHTA and FQGNSA.

The J gene is TRBJ2-1, the V gene TRBV7-9; 11 bases are a match to TRBD2. V gave up 5 bases and J gave up 7 bases; unmatched junction bases: 10. The CDR3 length is 16 residues. Germline values: CDR1 SEHNR, CDR2 FQNEAQ (reference sequence). CDR3 amino acids: CASSPPLAGGANEQFF. CDR3 DNA: TGTGCCAGCAGCCCGCCGCTAGCGGGGGGCGCGAATGAGCAGTTCTTC.

The V gene is TRBV30, the J gene TRBJ2-1; TRBD1 agrees at 9 bases. Germline loops: CDR1 GTSNPN, CDR2 SVGIG (reference sequence). CDR3 length: 15 amino acids. Losses at the gene ends were 4 bases for V and 7 bases for J; bases not matched to a gene: 11. For the CDR3, the DNA is TGTGCCTGGAAGAGGAGGGACAGGGTCATAAATGAGCAGTTCTTC. It codes for CAWKRRDRVINEQFF. The entire variable domain, with the rest obtained from reference TRBV30 and TRBJ2-1, is as follows: SQTIHQWPATLVQPVGSPLSLECTVEGTSNPNLYWYRQAAGRGLQLLFYSVGIGQISSEVPQNLSASRPQDRQFILSSKKLLLSDSGFYLCAWKRRDRVINEQFFGPGTRLTVL.

This clonotype has a count of ten or more. The J gene is TRBJ2-3, the V gene TRBV15; 7 bases map to TRBD2. V lost 0 bases, J lost 6 bases, and 9 bases stayed unmatched. The V gene's germline CDR1 is LNHNV and CDR2 YYDKDF (reference sequence). The CDR3 length is 16 residues. For the CDR3, the DNA is TGTGCCACCAGCAGAGAAGCGGGGATGTCATGGGATACGCAGTATTTT. Amino acids: CATSREAGMSWDTQYF. Full variable domain (remainder filled in from reference TRBV15 and TRBJ2-3): DAMVIQNPRYQVTQFGKPVTLSCSQTLNHNVMYWYQQKSSQAPKLLFHYYDKDFNNEADTPDNFQSRRPNTSFCFLDIRSPGLGDTAMYLCATSREAGMSWDTQYFGPGTRLTVL.

This chain joins TRBV18 and TRBJ1-2; a possible D gene is TRBD1 (6 bases). The CDR3 sequence is 14 residues long. Trimming cost V 5 bases and J 2 bases, with 12 bases left between them. Germline V gene lookup returns CDR1 KGHSH and CDR2 LQKENI. CDR3 nucleotides: TGTGCCAGCTCATCCGGGACACCAAACTATGGCTACACCTTC. As protein: CASSSGTPNYGYTF.

This clonotype occurred a few times. The chain couples TRBV5-5 to TRBJ2-3, with 10 positions matching TRBD2. The V gene's germline CDR1 is SGHKS and CDR2 YYEKEE (reference sequence). The length of the CDR3 is 17 residues. V lost 1 base, J lost 3 bases, and 8 bases stayed unmatched. The DNA for the CDR3 is TGTGCCAGCAGCTTGTTCCCTAGCGGGGGACGTACAGATACGCAGTATTTT. Translating gives CASSLFPSGGRTDTQYF.

By proportion, this clonotype is medium-sized. The V call is TRBV6-4, the J call TRBJ1-2; D is unclear. The CDR3 runs to 16 residues. V lost 2 bases, J lost 1 base, and 14 bases lay in between. From germline, CDR1 is MRHNA and CDR2 SNTAGT. In nucleotides, the CDR3 is TGTGCCAGCAGTGACGTCCCGGCAGCATTTAACTATGGCTACACCTTC. Its protein product is CASSDVPAAFNYGYTF.

This clonotype was recorded a few times. The rearrangement joins TRBV2 to TRBJ1-5; possible D gene TRBD1, 6 bases. Per the germline V gene, CDR1 is SNHLY and CDR2 is FYNNEI. This CDR3 spans 14 amino acids. V lost 4 bases, J lost 7 bases, and 14 bases lay in between. This CDR3 is CASSVEGGDQPQHF. The CDR3 DNA reads as TGTGCCAGCAGTGTAGAAGGGGGAGACCAGCCCCAGCATTTT.

The V and J genes are TRBV7-3 and TRBJ2-7; TRBD1 agrees at 10 bases. CDR1 is SGHTA, CDR2 FQGTGA, per germline. V was clipped by 5 bases and J by 2 bases; unmatched bases: 9. The CDR3 totals 16 residues. The CDR3 DNA reads TGTGCCAGCAGCGGAAGCCGGGACAGGGGCCCCTACGAGCAGTACTTC. This translates into CASSGSRDRGPYEQYF. Drawing the rest from reference TRBV7-3 and TRBJ2-7, the complete variable domain is GAGVSQTPSNKVTEKGKYVELRCDPISGHTALYWYRQSLGQGPEFLIYFQGTGAADDSGLPNDRFFAVRPEGSVSTLKIQRTERGDSAVYLCASSGSRDRGPYEQYFGPGTRLTVT.

The sample holds a few counts of this clonotype. J is TRBJ2-7 and V is TRBV12-3 or TRBV12-4; 8 bases are a match to TRBD1. This CDR3 comprises 16 residues. Trimming at V came to 4 bases and at J to 2 bases, leaving 10 bases not matched to a gene. CDR3 sequence reads: CASSSDRTGIAYEQYF. CDR3 in DNA: TGTGCCAGCAGTTCCGACCGGACAGGGATTGCCTACGAGCAGTACTTC.

The table lists this clonotype with many counts. The V gene is TRBV20-1, the J gene TRBJ2-5, with 13 bases identical to TRBD2. CDR1 DFQATT and CDR2 SNEGSKA come from the germline V gene (reference sequence). The V gene end was trimmed by 1 base and the J gene end by 5 bases; junction bases not matched to a gene: 22. The CDR3 sequence is 21 residues long. As DNA, the CDR3 is TGCAGTGCTAGAGGGAGGACTAGCGGGGGCAATAACCAATTCTGGACGGAGACCCAGTACTTC. Translation: CSARGRTSGGNNQFWTETQYF.

In its sample, this clonotype was seen a few times. The V and J genes are TRBV3-2 and TRBJ1-6; TRBD1, the D gene given by the table, was not confirmed from the DNA. TRBV3-2 is noted as a pseudogene. The CDR3 sequence is 16 residues long. In DNA form, the CDR3 reads TGTGCCAGCAGCCAAGAGAACAGGGTGGAAAATTCACCCCTCCACTTT. Its protein is CASSQENRVENSPLHF.

J is TRBJ1-6 and V is TRBV6-5; weak D call: TRBD1 (5 bases). Germline-derived CDR1 and CDR2 are MNHEY and SVGAGI. Trimming removed 7 bases from V and 5 bases from J, with 9 bases in between. The CDR3 has 13 residues. In DNA, the CDR3 is TGTGCCAGCACCCGACAGCATAATTCACCCCTCCACTTT. It translates to CASTRQHNSPLHF.

This clonotype was counted only a few times. The chain combines TRBV7-2 with TRBJ1-5, with no clear D. Germline-derived CDR1 and CDR2 are SGHTA and FQGNSA. The CDR3 has 13 residues. Trimming left V 3 bases short and J 7 bases short, with 10 bases between. CDR3 sequence reads: CASSLDPSQPQHF. CDR3 nucleotides: TGTGCCAGCAGCTTGGACCCTTCACAGCCCCAGCATTTT.

This clonotype showed up many times. CDR3 amino acids: CSSGESRSGANVLTF. CDR3 DNA: TGCAGCTCCGGGGAGTCCCGCTCTGGGGCCAACGTCCTGACTTTC. V gene TRBV29-1 combines with J gene TRBJ2-6; tentatively, D is TRBD2 (5 bases). Per the germline V gene, CDR1 is SQVTM and CDR2 is ANQGSEA. V dropped 8 bases and J dropped 0 bases, with 14 bases sitting between them. This CDR3 contains 15 residues.

This chain joins TRBV2 and TRBJ1-5; no clear D. Germline lookup yields CDR1 SNHLY and CDR2 FYNNEI. Trimming took 3 bases from V and 4 from J, leaving 4 bases between them. This CDR3 spans 12 amino acids. The CDR3 reads CASSDNNQPQHF. The CDR3, as DNA: TGTGCCAGCAGTGATAATAATCAGCCCCAGCATTTT.

This clonotype appeared many times. V usage is TRBV7-2 and J usage is TRBJ2-2; possible D gene TRBD2, 7 bases. This CDR3 has 15 residues. Germline-derived CDR1 and CDR2 are SGHTA and FQGNSA. Trimming shortened V by 7 bases and J by 4 bases, and 16 bases separated the two germline ends. CDR3 nucleotide sequence: TGTGCCAGCACCCCCCGGGGGGCGGGCACCGGGGAGCTGTTTTTT. Translation gives CASTPRGAGTGELFF.

This clonotype was seen a few times. CDR3 protein: CASNPGGGPYNEQFF. CDR3 DNA sequence: TGTGCCAGTAACCCGGGTGGGGGCCCCTACAATGAGCAGTTCTTC. This rearrangement joins TRBV19 to TRBJ2-1, with D possibly matching TRBD1 (6 bases). CDR3 size: 15 residues. The germline gives CDR1 LNHDA, CDR2 SQIVND (reference sequence). V gave up 7 bases and J gave up 2 bases, with 15 bases separating them.

There are many counts of this clonotype. The junction departs from the called germline gene at one end, perhaps through a read error. In DNA form, the CDR3 reads TGTGCCAGTAGCTTATATCGGGATACCGGGGAGCTGTTTTTT. This encodes CASSLYRDTGELFF. V usage is TRBV7-6 and J usage is TRBJ2-2, with TRBD2 as a possible D gene (5 bases). Germline V gives CDR1 SGHVS, CDR2 FNYEAQ. This CDR3 is 14 amino acids long.